This T cell receptor beta chain was documented in a study of beta chain features in type 1 diabetes (dated by TCRdb to 2017 to 2018). Context from the whole study: Patients and healthy donors did not differ in mean age, gender distribution, total cell number or subset yield. In the study, recently diagnosed type 1 diabetes patients and matched healthy donors were compared on the TCRB repertoires of their sorted circulating CD4+ T cell subsets. Whereas all 30 or so donors provided naive and central memory subsets, regulatory and stem cell-like memory subsets were isolated from just 8 patients and about 8 healthy donors. A total of some 110 million sorted cells were examined across all samples, and the number of cells per subset was strongly correlated with RNA yield.

The V end gives up 4 bases and the J end 3 bases, leaving 4 bases in the junction not matched to a gene. CDR1 and CDR2 are drawn from the germline V gene: SGHRS, YFSETQ. Taken from cysteine to phenylalanine, the CDR3 has 15 residues. Only the CDR3 portion is preserved as DNA: 45 bases, with reading frame beginning at the first base. The paper as a whole reports these results and caveats: Shorter templates might be favored by PCR, yet because patient and control samples were amplified and corrected together, any such skew would affect both groups equally. Sequencing cDNA rather than genomic DNA could over-represent highly expressing activated cells, although activation and CD3 levels did not differ between groups. At VDJ recombination sites, type 1 diabetes patients had fewer insertions and more deleted nucleotides, which implies abnormalities in thymic rearrangement. HLA sub-analyses involved small numbers of individuals, so any influence of HLA type on TCRB rearrangement remained unresolved. Naive, central memory and regulatory TCRB repertoires appeared to be more similar among patients than among healthy donors. A moderate but significant shortening of TCRB CDR3 length was observed in type 1 diabetes patients in all four CD4+ subsets.

The High Capacity cDNA Reverse Transcription Kit was used to reverse transcribe all of the isolated RNA, meaning that expressed TCRB transcripts were what got sequenced. Deep immunoSEQ sequencing was performed on naive, central memory and regulatory T cell samples, with an average of roughly 3.5 million total reads per sample. Sorted cells were lysed in RLT buffer, and RNA was extracted using DNase-treated RNeasy Micro or Mini kits according to cell number. To prevent cross-contamination, every cell subset was processed on its own, while patient and healthy donor samples were processed together. The immunoSEQ multiplex PCR was used to amplify TCRB sequences from cDNA, generating 87-bp fragments that spanned the CDR3 region. Amplicons were sequenced on the Illumina HiSeq platform. The source study handled its data this way. PCR bias was computationally corrected using synthetic template baselines, reads within Hamming distance 2 were collapsed, and singletons that could not be merged were discarded. By aligning reads against IMGT, V, D and J genes, CDR3 length, and insertions or deletions at six rearrangement sites were assigned. Clonotype counts were normalized to sorted cell number within each subset before computing true diversity and Gini coefficients with the tcR R package. Repertoire sharing was quantified using the overlap coefficient calculated on TCRB nucleotide sequences. Out-of-frame TCRB sequences from naive cells were analyzed as a proxy for the pre-selection repertoire. This is the immuneACCESS table as TCRdb keeps it, with only in-frame sequences that have V and J called. A part of the clones is gone; compared with another copy, unresolved V genes explain less than half, and the rest is unexplained. V, J and clone size reflect that table, while D and trimming were determined from the DNA. The sample table records fewer than 550,000 clones; around 10% of these occur just once. The ten most abundant clones make up 0.046% of the sample.

This clone was picked up a small number of times. Its antigen is still unknown. No quality values exist for individual bases; no much larger clone is one base distant. Each donor gave one peripheral blood draw, roughly 0.11 L on average, collected into heparinised tubes. A BD FACSAria II was used to sort naive, central memory, regulatory and stem cell-like memory CD4+ T cells with a panel that included CD45RO, CCR7, CD25, CD127, CD95 and CD27. Purity was above 95% for every sorted population. PBMCs were isolated immediately by Lymphoprep density gradient centrifugation and stained directly without culture. To minimize batch effects, samples were stained and sorted in pairs, one healthy donor with one patient per experiment.

The material sequenced was naive CD4+ T cells from blood. Reading the label with the study, this specimen's cell subset or site is: true naive CD4+ T cells. The origin of this receptor is a woman aged 18-30 years in good health. Here the chain combines TRBV5-1 and TRBJ2-2, and 9 junction bases match TRBD1. For the CDR3, the sequence is CASSPRTGDTGELFF. The nucleotide sequence reads as follows: TGCGCCAGCAGCCCCCGGACAGGGGACACCGGGGAGCTGTTTTTT. The entire variable domain, with the stretches around the CDR3 drawn from the reference TRBV5-1 and TRBJ2-2 proteins, is KAGVTQTPRYLIKTRGQQVTLSCSPISGHRSVSWYQQTPGQGLQFLFEYFSETQRNKGNFPGRFSGRQFSNSRSEMNVSTLELGDSALYLCASSPRTGDTGELFFGEGSRLTVL.